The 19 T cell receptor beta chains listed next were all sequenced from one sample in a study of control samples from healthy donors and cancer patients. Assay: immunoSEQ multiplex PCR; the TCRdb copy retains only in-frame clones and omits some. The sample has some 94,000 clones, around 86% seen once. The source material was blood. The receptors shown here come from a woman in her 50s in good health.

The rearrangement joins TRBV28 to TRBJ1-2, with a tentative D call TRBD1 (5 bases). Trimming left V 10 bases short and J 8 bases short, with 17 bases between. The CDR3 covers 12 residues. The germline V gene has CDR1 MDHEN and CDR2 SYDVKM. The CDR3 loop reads CAIGTPLRGYTF. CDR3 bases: TGTGCCATCGGGACTCCCCTGCGGGGCTACACCTTC.

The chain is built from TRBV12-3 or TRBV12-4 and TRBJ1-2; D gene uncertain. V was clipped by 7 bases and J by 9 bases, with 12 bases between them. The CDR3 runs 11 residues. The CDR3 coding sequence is TGTGCCAGCACCCTGGGAAGGCGCTACACCTTC. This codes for CASTLGRRYTF.

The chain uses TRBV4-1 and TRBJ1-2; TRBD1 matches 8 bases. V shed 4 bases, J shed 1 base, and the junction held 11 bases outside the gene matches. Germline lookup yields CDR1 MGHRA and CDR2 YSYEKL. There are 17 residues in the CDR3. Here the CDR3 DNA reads TGCGCCAGCAGCCCAACCTACACTGGACAGGGTAACTATGGCTACACCTTC. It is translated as CASSPTYTGQGNYGYTF.

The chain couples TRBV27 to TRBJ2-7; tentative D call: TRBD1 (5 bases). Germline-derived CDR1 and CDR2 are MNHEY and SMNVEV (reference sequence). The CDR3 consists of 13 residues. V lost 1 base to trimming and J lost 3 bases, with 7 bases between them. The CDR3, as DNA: TGTGCCAGCAGTTTATGGGGCAACTACGAGCAGTACTTC. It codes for CASSLWGNYEQYF.

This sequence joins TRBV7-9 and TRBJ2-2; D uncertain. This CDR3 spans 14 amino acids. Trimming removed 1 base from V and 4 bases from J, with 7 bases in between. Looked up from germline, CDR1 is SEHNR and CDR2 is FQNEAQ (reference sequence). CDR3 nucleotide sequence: TGTGCCAGCAGCTTAGGTGGGCTCACCGGGGAGCTGTTTTTT. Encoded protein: CASSLGGLTGELFF.

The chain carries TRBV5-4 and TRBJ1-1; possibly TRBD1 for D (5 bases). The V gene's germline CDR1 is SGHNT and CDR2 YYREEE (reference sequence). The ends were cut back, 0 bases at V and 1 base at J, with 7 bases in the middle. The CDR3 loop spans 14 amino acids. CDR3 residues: CASSLDRPNTEAFF. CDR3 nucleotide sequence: TGTGCCAGCAGCTTGGACAGGCCGAACACTGAAGCTTTCTTT. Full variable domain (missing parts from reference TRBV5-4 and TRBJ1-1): ETGVTQSPTHLIKTRGQQVTLRCSSQSGHNTVSWYQQALGQGPQFIFQYYREEENGRGNFPPRFSGLQFPNYSSELNVNALELDDSALYLCASSLDRPNTEAFFGQGTRLTVV.

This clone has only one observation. In nucleotides, the CDR3 is TGTGCCAGCAGCCCGTTGTTGAGTGGGGGAGCCAAAAACATTCAGTACTTC. This gives the protein CASSPLLSGGAKNIQYF. This chain uses TRBV11-2 with TRBJ2-4; either TRBD1 or TRBD2 may fit D (5 bases each). This CDR3 region has 17 residues. The V end lost 5 bases, the J end lost 0 bases, and 17 bases lay between the germline ends. Germline CDR1 and CDR2: SGHAT and FQNNGV.

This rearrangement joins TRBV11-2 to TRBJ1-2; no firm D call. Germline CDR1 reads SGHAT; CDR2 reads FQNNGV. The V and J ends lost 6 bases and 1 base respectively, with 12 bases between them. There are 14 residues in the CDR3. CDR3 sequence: CASRYSGRNYGYTF. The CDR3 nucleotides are TGTGCCAGCAGGTATTCTGGGCGTAACTATGGCTACACCTTC. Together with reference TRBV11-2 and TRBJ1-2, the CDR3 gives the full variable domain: EAGVAQSPRYKIIEKRQSVAFWCNPISGHATLYWYQQILGQGPKLLIQFQNNGVVDDSQLPKDRFSAERLKGVDSTLKIQPAKLEDSAVYLCASRYSGRNYGYTFGSGTRLTVV.

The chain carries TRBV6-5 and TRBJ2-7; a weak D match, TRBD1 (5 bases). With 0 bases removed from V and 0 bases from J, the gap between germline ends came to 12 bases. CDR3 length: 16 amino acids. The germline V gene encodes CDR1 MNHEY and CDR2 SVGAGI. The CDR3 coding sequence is TGTGCCAGCAGTTACTCGGAAGGGGCGAGCTCCTACGAGCAGTACTTC. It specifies CASSYSEGASSYEQYF.

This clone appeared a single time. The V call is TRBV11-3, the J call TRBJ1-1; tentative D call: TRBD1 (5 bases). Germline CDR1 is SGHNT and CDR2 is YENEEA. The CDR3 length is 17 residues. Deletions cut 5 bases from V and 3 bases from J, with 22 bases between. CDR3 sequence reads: CASSLRVGVTYYTEAFF. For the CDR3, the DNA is TGTGCCAGCAGCCTCCGAGTAGGGGTGACATACTACACTGAAGCTTTCTTT. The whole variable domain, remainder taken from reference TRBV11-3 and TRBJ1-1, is EAGVVQSPRYKIIEKKQPVAFWCNPISGHNTLYWYLQNLGQGPELLIRYENEEAVDDSQLPKDRFSAERLKGVDSTLKIQPAELGDSAVYLCASSLRVGVTYYTEAFFGQGTRLTVV.

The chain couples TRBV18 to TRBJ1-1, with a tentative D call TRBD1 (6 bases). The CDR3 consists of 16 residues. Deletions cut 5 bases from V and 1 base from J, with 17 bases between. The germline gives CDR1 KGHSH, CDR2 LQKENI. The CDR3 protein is CASSAVPGHSNTEAFF. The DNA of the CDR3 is TGTGCCAGCTCAGCGGTCCCGGGACATTCGAACACTGAAGCTTTCTTT.

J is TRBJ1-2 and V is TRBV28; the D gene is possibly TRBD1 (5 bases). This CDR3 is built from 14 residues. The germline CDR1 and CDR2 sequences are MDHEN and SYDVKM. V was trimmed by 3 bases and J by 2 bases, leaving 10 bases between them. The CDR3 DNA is TGTGCCAGCAGTTTTCTCCCAGGGAACTATGGCTACACCTTC. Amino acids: CASSFLPGNYGYTF.

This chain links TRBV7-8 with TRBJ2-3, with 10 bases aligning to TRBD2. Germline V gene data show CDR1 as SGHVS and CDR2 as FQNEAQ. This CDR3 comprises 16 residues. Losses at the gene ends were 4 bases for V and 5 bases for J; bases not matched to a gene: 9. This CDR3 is CASSSNLAGVLDTQYF. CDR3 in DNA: TGTGCCAGCAGCTCCAACCTAGCGGGAGTTTTAGATACGCAGTATTTT.

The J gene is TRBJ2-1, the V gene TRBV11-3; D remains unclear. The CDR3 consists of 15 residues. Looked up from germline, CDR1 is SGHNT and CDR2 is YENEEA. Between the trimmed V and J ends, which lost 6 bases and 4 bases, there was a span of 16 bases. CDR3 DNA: TGTGCCAGCAGAAGGAACAGCCAAGATTACAATGAGCAGTTCTTC. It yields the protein CASRRNSQDYNEQFF.

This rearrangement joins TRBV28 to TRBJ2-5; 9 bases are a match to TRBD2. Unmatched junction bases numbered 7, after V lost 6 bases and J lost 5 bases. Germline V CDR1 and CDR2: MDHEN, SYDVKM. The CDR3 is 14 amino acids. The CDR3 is CASRTGTSLETQYF. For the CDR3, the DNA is TGTGCCAGCAGGACCGGGACTAGCTTGGAGACCCAGTACTTC.

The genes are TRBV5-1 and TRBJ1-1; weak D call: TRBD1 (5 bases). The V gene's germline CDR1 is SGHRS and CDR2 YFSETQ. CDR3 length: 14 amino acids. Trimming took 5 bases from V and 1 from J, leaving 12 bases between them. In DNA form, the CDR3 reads TGCGCCAGCAGAGAGGGACCGACGAACACTGAAGCTTTCTTT. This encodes CASREGPTNTEAFF.

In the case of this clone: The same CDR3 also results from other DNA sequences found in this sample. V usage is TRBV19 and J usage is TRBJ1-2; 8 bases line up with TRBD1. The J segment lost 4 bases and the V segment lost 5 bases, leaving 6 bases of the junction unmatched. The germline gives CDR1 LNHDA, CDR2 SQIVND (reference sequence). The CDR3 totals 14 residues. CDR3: CASSDQTGGYGYTF. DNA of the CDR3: TGTGCCAGTAGTGACCAAACAGGGGGCTATGGCTACACCTTC.

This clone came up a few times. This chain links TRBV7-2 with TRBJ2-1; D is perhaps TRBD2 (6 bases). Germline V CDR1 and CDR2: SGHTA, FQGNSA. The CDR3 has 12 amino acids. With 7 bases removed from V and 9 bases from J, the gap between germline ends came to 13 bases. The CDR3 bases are TGTGCCAGCACCCTAGGCGGGACTGAGCAGTTCTTC. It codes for CASTLGGTEQFF.

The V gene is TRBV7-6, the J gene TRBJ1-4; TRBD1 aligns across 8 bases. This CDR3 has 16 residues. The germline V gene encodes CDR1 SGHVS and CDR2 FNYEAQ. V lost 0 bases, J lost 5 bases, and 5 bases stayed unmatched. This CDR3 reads CASSLATQGGNEKLFF. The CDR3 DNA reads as TGTGCCAGCAGCTTAGCCACACAGGGGGGAAATGAAAAACTGTTTTTT.